Below are 7 T cell receptor beta chains sequenced from a single sample in a study of cytomegalovirus exposure and HLA in healthy donors. Measured with immunoSEQ multiplex PCR; TCRdb has only the in-frame clones, and not every one. The repertoire holds some 130,000 clones, around 80% seen once, with approximately 30% in the top ten. The sequencing input was PBMCs. Receptors originate from a young man in good health and CMV-seropositive.

This clone was seen at least ten times. V is TRBV6-1 and J is TRBJ2-1; 8 nucleotides line up with TRBD1. From germline, CDR1 is MNHNS and CDR2 SASEGT. The V and J ends lost 6 bases and 7 bases, in that order; junction bases with no gene match: 11. This CDR3 has 15 residues. In nucleotides, the CDR3 is TGTGCCAGCAGCCTGCAGGGGGCGTTCGGGAATGAGCAGTTCTTC. As protein: CASSLQGAFGNEQFF.

The chain combines TRBV25-1 with TRBJ2-7; weak D call: TRBD1 (6 bases). The germline gives CDR1 MGHDK, CDR2 SYGVNS. Trimming took 4 bases from V and 3 from J, leaving 13 bases between them. This CDR3 spans 14 amino acids. CDR3 sequence: CASSAGQNLYEQYF. The CDR3 DNA follows: TGTGCCAGCAGTGCTGGACAGAACCTCTACGAGCAGTACTTC.

In DNA form, the CDR3 reads TGTGCCAGCTCCTCCCTTGCCGGGGAGCTGTTTTTT. Translated: CASSSLAGELFF. This rearrangement joins TRBV18 to TRBJ2-2; D uncertain. The V and J ends lost 6 bases and 6 bases respectively, with 8 bases between them. Germline loops: CDR1 KGHSH, CDR2 LQKENI. The length of the CDR3 is 12 residues.

The rearrangement uses TRBV11-2 and TRBJ2-5; tentative D call: TRBD2 (5 bases). The CDR3 contains 16 residues. V dropped 5 bases and J dropped 5 bases, with 21 bases sitting between them. Germline V CDR1 and CDR2: SGHAT, FQNNGV. The CDR3 coding sequence is TGTGCCAGCAGCCCCATTAGGCGGGCCTCGGGGGAGACCCAGTACTTC. The encoded protein is CASSPIRRASGETQYF.

The chain couples TRBV6-5 to TRBJ1-2, with 9 bases identical to TRBD1. The CDR3 has 14 amino acids. V shed 5 bases, J shed 8 bases, and the junction held 9 bases outside the gene matches. CDR1 MNHEY and CDR2 SVGAGI come from the germline V gene. The CDR3: CASSLGTGQRGYTF. In DNA form, the CDR3 reads TGTGCCAGCAGTCTCGGGACAGGGCAGCGGGGCTACACCTTC.

The chain couples TRBV4-3 to TRBJ2-5; a weak D match, TRBD1 (8 bases). Per the germline V gene, CDR1 is LGHNA and CDR2 is YSLEER. The CDR3 spans 15 residues. Trimming left V 3 bases short and J 4 bases short, with 15 bases between. CDR3 residues: CASSQIYRGGETQYF. The CDR3 bases are TGCGCCAGCAGCCAGATATACAGGGGGGGAGAGACCCAGTACTTC.

This clone was counted only a few times. The DNA of the CDR3 is TGCAGTGCTGTAGGACAGGGCGAGCAGTACTTC. The encoded protein is CSAVGQGEQYF. This sequence joins TRBV20-1 and TRBJ2-7, with 8 bases fitting TRBD1. Unmatched junction bases numbered 3, after V lost 5 bases and J lost 6 bases. This CDR3 contains 11 residues. Germline V gene lookup returns CDR1 DFQATT and CDR2 SNEGSKA (reference sequence).